These 30 T cell receptor beta chains came from one sample sequenced in a study of blood T cell repertoires in COVID-19. Clones were read by immunoSEQ multiplex PCR, and TCRdb kept only the in-frame ones, dropping some. The sample contains about 54,000 clones, around 84% of which appear only once. Material for sequencing was peripheral blood. The receptors were gathered from a middle-aged man with acute or convalescent COVID-19.

The J gene is TRBJ2-5, the V gene TRBV12-3 or TRBV12-4; D not resolved. The CDR3 runs to 12 residues. V lost 5 bases, J lost 1 base, and 5 bases lay in between. CDR3 loop: CASSDIQETQYF. Here the CDR3 DNA reads TGTGCCAGCAGTGACATCCAAGAGACCCAGTACTTC.

The gene calls are TRBV28 and TRBJ1-1; possibly TRBD1 for D (5 bases). The CDR3 contains 13 residues. Per the germline V gene, CDR1 is MDHEN and CDR2 is SYDVKM. The ends were cut back, 6 bases at V and 1 base at J, with 9 bases in the middle. The chain's CDR3 is CASSDGGNTEAFF. The CDR3 DNA reads TGTGCCAGCAGCGACGGGGGGAACACTGAAGCTTTCTTT.

The rearrangement joins TRBV10-3 to TRBJ2-1; D is possibly TRBD2 (7 bases). Germline V gives CDR1 ENHRY, CDR2 SYGVKD. V was pared by 3 bases and J by 4 bases, with 25 bases between. This CDR3 is 19 amino acids long. The CDR3 here is CAISDPTDRTRRVYNEQFF. Written as DNA, the CDR3 is TGTGCCATCAGTGACCCTACCGACAGGACTAGGAGGGTATACAATGAGCAGTTCTTC.

This clone was detected only once. The genes are TRBV6-2 or TRBV6-3 and TRBJ1-5, with D unclear. V was shortened by 6 bases and J by 0 bases, with 15 bases between the two germline ends. There are 16 residues in the CDR3. Germline V gene lookup returns CDR1 MNHEY and CDR2 SVGEGT. CDR3 sequence (DNA): TGTGCCAGCAGCCCTCGGGTTTCGGTTAGCAATCAGCCCCAGCATTTT. Protein product: CASSPRVSVSNQPQHF.

The chain links TRBV5-6 to TRBJ1-5, with a possible D match to TRBD1 (6 bases). This CDR3 has 17 amino acids. Trimming stripped 0 bases from V and 3 bases from J, with 16 bases between. Per germline, CDR1 SGHDT and CDR2 YYEEEE. The CDR3 DNA reads TGTGCCAGCAGCTTGGCCGGGACACAGATGAACAATCAGCCCCAGCATTTT. Translating gives CASSLAGTQMNNQPQHF.

The chain uses TRBV6-6 and TRBJ2-1, with TRBD1 matching 8 bases. V was clipped by 4 bases and J by 3 bases; unmatched bases: 5. Germline V CDR1 and CDR2: MNHNY, SVGAGI (reference sequence). This CDR3 region has 15 residues. CDR3 coding DNA: TGTGCCAGCAGTTCCGAGGGACAGGACTACAATGAGCAGTTCTTC. It is translated as CASSSEGQDYNEQFF.

This clone was counted only a few times. The chain joins TRBV5-8 to TRBJ1-1, with 7 bases lining up with TRBD1. Germline CDR1 is SGHTS and CDR2 is YDEGEE. This CDR3 spans 14 amino acids. With 2 bases clipped from V and 1 base from J, the junction kept 2 bases outside the gene matches. CDR3 DNA sequence: TGTGCCAGCAGCTTCCGGGACAGGAACACTGAAGCTTTCTTT. It encodes CASSFRDRNTEAFF.

The chain links TRBV5-8 to TRBJ2-3; D perhaps matches TRBD2 (6 bases). The CDR3 spans 16 residues. Per germline, CDR1 SGHTS and CDR2 YDEGEE. V gave up 2 bases and J gave up 0 bases, with 13 bases separating them. CDR3 coding DNA: TGTGCCAGCAGCTTTGGTTCCAGCGGGAGCACAGATACGCAGTATTTT. Protein sequence: CASSFGSSGSTDTQYF.

The J gene is TRBJ1-2, the V gene TRBV6-1; 8 positions match TRBD1. Per germline, CDR1 MNHNS and CDR2 SASEGT. This CDR3 is 14 amino acids long. V lost 3 bases and J lost 4; bases outside the gene matches: 4. The CDR3: CASSDPQGGYGYTF. The DNA of the CDR3 is TGTGCCAGCAGTGACCCACAGGGGGGCTATGGCTACACCTTC.

The chain uses TRBV27 and TRBJ2-3, with D possibly being TRBD1 (6 bases). With 5 bases removed from V and 0 bases from J, the gap between germline ends came to 9 bases. Germline CDR1 and CDR2: MNHEY and SMNVEV (reference sequence). This CDR3 contains 14 residues. CDR3 protein: CASSPRGSTDTQYF. The CDR3 nucleotides read TGTGCCAGCAGTCCAAGGGGGAGCACAGATACGCAGTATTTT.

This clone has a single count. V and J are TRBV29-1 and TRBJ1-1, with a possible D match to TRBD1 (5 bases). Germline assignment: CDR1 SQVTM and CDR2 ANQGSEA. V shed 6 bases and J shed 11 bases, with 16 bases lying between them. This CDR3 is 11 amino acids long. The CDR3 DNA reads TGCAGCGTGGGTTTGGGCAGGGCCGCTTTCTTT. Its protein is CSVGLGRAAFF.

This chain uses TRBV19 with TRBJ1-6; the D is unclear. The CDR3 length is 13 residues. Germline lookup yields CDR1 LNHDA and CDR2 SQIVND (reference sequence). V was pared by 9 bases and J by 0 bases, with 6 bases between. As DNA, the CDR3 is TGTGCCAGCGGGAGCTCCTATAATTCACCCCTCCACTTT. Its translation: CASGSSYNSPLHF. Complete variable domain (other parts from reference TRBV19 and TRBJ1-6): DGGITQSPKYLFRKEGQNVTLSCEQNLNHDAMYWYRQDPGQGLRLIYYSQIVNDFQKGDIAEGYSVSREKKESFPLTVTSAQKNPTAFYLCASGSSYNSPLHFGNGTRLTVT.

The chain combines TRBV2 with TRBJ2-1; 10 bases match TRBD1. The ends lost 5 bases at V and 3 bases at J; junction bases unmatched: 4. Germline loops: CDR1 SNHLY, CDR2 FYNNEI. The CDR3 runs to 15 residues. CDR3 coding DNA: TGTGCCAGCAGTTGGGACAGGGGTGACTACAATGAGCAGTTCTTC. Translated: CASSWDRGDYNEQFF.

The chain joins TRBV3-1 (or the pseudogene TRBV3-2) to TRBJ2-5, with 7 bases that match TRBD1. Germline assignment: CDR1 LGHDT and CDR2 YNNKEL (reference sequence). V trimming: 5 bases; J trimming: 1 base; junction bases outside the gene matches: 7. The CDR3 extends over 15 amino acids. CDR3 residues: CASSDLQGPQETQYF. The CDR3, as DNA: TGTGCCAGCAGCGACCTACAGGGGCCCCAAGAGACCCAGTACTTC.

V is TRBV19 and J is TRBJ2-6; no clear D gene. The length of the CDR3 is 16 residues. V was pared by 6 bases and J by 0 bases, with 12 bases between. Looked up from germline, CDR1 is LNHDA and CDR2 is SQIVND (reference sequence). The CDR3 nucleotides read TGTGCCAGTAGCAACCGACTGTACTCTGGGGCCAACGTCCTGACTTTC. Protein sequence: CASSNRLYSGANVLTF.

V is TRBV18 and J is TRBJ2-7; tentatively, D is TRBD1 (6 bases). The CDR3 sequence is 14 residues long. The V end lost 4 bases, the J end lost 0 bases, and 10 bases lay between the germline ends. Germline CDR1 reads KGHSH; CDR2 reads LQKENI. The CDR3 here is CASSQDRNSYEQYF. The CDR3 DNA reads as TGTGCCAGCTCACAAGACAGGAACTCCTACGAGCAGTACTTC.

The chain is built from TRBV4-1 and TRBJ2-7; tentatively, D is TRBD2 (6 bases). The germline V gene encodes CDR1 MGHRA and CDR2 YSYEKL. The CDR3 sequence is 17 residues long. V gave up 0 bases and J gave up 0 bases, with 15 bases separating them. The chain's CDR3 is CASSQDWIAEDSYEQYF. CDR3 nucleotide sequence: TGCGCCAGCAGCCAAGATTGGATAGCGGAAGACTCCTACGAGCAGTACTTC.

In DNA form, the CDR3 reads TGTGCCATCAGTGAGGGGACAGGGGAATCAGATACGCAGTATTTT. Its protein is CAISEGTGESDTQYF. The rearrangement joins TRBV10-3 to TRBJ2-3; 10 nucleotides match TRBD1. Germline loops: CDR1 ENHRY, CDR2 SYGVKD. CDR3 length: 15 residues. The V segment lost 2 bases and the J segment 4 bases; nucleotides outside the gene matches: 3.

This clone was observed once. The chain carries TRBV7-3 and TRBJ2-3, with 9 nucleotides matching TRBD2. Germline assignment: CDR1 SGHTA and CDR2 FQGTGA. Trimming cost V 5 bases and J 2 bases; bases outside gene matches: 8. The CDR3 totals 16 residues. The CDR3 DNA follows: TGTGCCAGCAGCGCTAAGAGCGGGGGGATCACAGATACGCAGTATTTT. Residues: CASSAKSGGITDTQYF.

This clone appeared once. The J gene is TRBJ1-5, the V gene TRBV2; D gene uncertain. Trimming took off 6 bases at V and 3 bases at J, with 15 bases between the two ends. The CDR3 runs 15 residues. The germline V gene encodes CDR1 SNHLY and CDR2 FYNNEI. CDR3 sequence reads: CASSTDFKHNQPQHF. The CDR3 coding sequence is TGTGCCAGCAGCACTGACTTCAAACACAATCAGCCCCAGCATTTT.

The chain links TRBV28 to TRBJ2-7; possible D gene TRBD1, 6 bases. The V end was cut by 6 bases, the J end by 3 bases, with 12 bases between. The CDR3 is 13 residues long. The germline CDR1 and CDR2 sequences are MDHEN and SYDVKM. The CDR3 region is CASRQGSVYEQYF. CDR3 coding DNA: TGTGCCAGCAGACAGGGAAGCGTCTACGAGCAGTACTTC.

The CDR3 loop reads CASSQGQGFDTIYF. DNA for the CDR3: TGTGCCAGCAGCCAAGGACAGGGTTTTGACACCATATATTTT. V gene TRBV3-1 (or the pseudogene TRBV3-2) combines with J gene TRBJ1-3, with 7 bases identical to TRBD1. V lost 1 base to trimming and J lost 8 bases; unmatched junction nucleotides: 5. CDR3 size: 14 residues. Germline V CDR1 and CDR2: LGHDT, YNNKEL (reference sequence).

V gene TRBV27 combines with J gene TRBJ2-3, with 10 bases fitting TRBD1. This CDR3 is 14 amino acids long. Germline V gene lookup returns CDR1 MNHEY and CDR2 SMNVEV (reference sequence). The V gene end was trimmed by 7 bases and the J gene end by 8 bases; junction bases not matched to a gene: 9. CDR3 amino acids: CASTWDRGSGTQYF. The DNA of the CDR3 is TGTGCCAGCACATGGGACAGGGGCTCGGGTACGCAGTATTTT.

The V gene is TRBV5-1, the J gene TRBJ1-1; 11 positions agree with TRBD1. Trimming took 5 bases from V and 8 from J; bases not matched to a gene: 5. CDR3 size: 13 residues. Germline lookup yields CDR1 SGHRS and CDR2 YFSETQ. The CDR3 spells CASRTRTGGEAFF. CDR3 nucleotide sequence: TGCGCCAGCAGAACACGGACAGGGGGCGAAGCTTTCTTT.

The rearrangement uses TRBV6-5 and TRBJ2-7; 7 positions match TRBD1. The CDR3 contains 13 residues. Germline V gives CDR1 MNHEY, CDR2 SVGAGI. The trim removed 6 bases at V and 5 bases at J, leaving 7 bases unmatched. CDR3 DNA sequence: TGTGCCAGCAGCGGGCGACAGGGCCACGAGCAGTACTTC. Translated: CASSGRQGHEQYF.

With respect to this clone: A read error may account for a junction end that differs from germline. The rearrangement uses TRBV10-3 and TRBJ2-7, with D maybe TRBD1 (6 bases). This CDR3 comprises 12 residues. CDR1 ENHRY and CDR2 SYGVKD come from the germline V gene. Here the CDR3 reads CAISESQGIVDF. DNA for the CDR3: TGTGCCATCAGTGAGTCACAGGGAATTGTGGACTTC.

This chain uses TRBV21-1 with TRBJ2-2; TRBD2, the table's D call, was not compared with the DNA. TRBV21-1 is assigned pseudogene status. The length of the CDR3 is 17 residues. This CDR3 reads CASSKVGSGLNTGELFF. Here the CDR3 DNA reads TGTGCCAGCAGCAAAGTTGGAAGCGGGTTGAACACCGGGGAGCTGTTTTTT.

The rearrangement joins TRBV11-2 to TRBJ1-1, with 9 bases identical to TRBD1. Germline loops: CDR1 SGHAT, CDR2 FQNNGV. Trimming removed 4 bases from V and 1 base from J; junction bases left unmatched: 10. The CDR3 is 17 residues long. CDR3 DNA sequence: TGTGCCAGCAGCTCCTTGCGATCGGACAGGGGGAACACTGAAGCTTTCTTT. This translates into CASSSLRSDRGNTEAFF.

The V gene is TRBV19, the J gene TRBJ1-4, with 9 nucleotides matching TRBD1. The CDR3 sequence is 14 residues long. With V trimmed by 5 bases and J by 8 bases, 6 bases remained unmatched. The V gene's germline CDR1 is LNHDA and CDR2 SQIVND (reference sequence). The CDR3 is CASSAGQGIEKLFF. The CDR3 coding sequence is TGTGCCAGTAGTGCGGGACAGGGCATAGAAAAACTGTTTTTT.

This chain links TRBV3-1 (or the pseudogene TRBV3-2) with TRBJ1-2; tentative D call: TRBD1 (6 bases). The CDR3 contains 13 residues. Trimming stripped 4 bases from V and 5 bases from J, with 11 bases between. Per the germline V gene, CDR1 is LGHDT and CDR2 is YNNKEL (reference sequence). CDR3 bases: TGTGCCAGCAGCCTATCGGACAGATATGGCTACACCTTC. It translates to CASSLSDRYGYTF.